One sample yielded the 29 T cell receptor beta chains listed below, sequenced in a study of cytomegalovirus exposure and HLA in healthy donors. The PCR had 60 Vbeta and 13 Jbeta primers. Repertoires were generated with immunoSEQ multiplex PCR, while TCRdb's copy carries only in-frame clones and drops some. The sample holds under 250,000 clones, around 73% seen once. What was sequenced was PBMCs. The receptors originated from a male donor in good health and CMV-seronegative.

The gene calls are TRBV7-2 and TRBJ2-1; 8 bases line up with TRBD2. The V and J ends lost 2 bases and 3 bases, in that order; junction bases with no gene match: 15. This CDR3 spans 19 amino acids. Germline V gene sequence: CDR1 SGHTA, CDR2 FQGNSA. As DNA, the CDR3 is TGTGCCAGCAGCTTACTCTGGCGTCGGGAGGGTGGCTACTACAATGAGCAGTTCTTC. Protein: CASSLLWRREGGYYNEQFF.

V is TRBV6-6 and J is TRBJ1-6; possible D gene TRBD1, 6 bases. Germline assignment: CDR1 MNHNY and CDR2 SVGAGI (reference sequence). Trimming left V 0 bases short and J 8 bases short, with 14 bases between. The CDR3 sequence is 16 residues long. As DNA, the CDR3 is TGTGCCAGCAGTTACTCGAAAGGCAGGGGAGATTCACCCCTCCACTTT. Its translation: CASSYSKGRGDSPLHF.

The chain's CDR3 is CASSLGLAVSYEQYF. Written as DNA, the CDR3 is TGTGCCAGCAGCTTGGGACTAGCGGTCTCCTACGAGCAGTACTTC. The chain carries TRBV11-2 and TRBJ2-7; 11 bases match TRBD2. The CDR3 sequence is 15 residues long. Germline V lookup: CDR1 SGHAT, CDR2 FQNNGV. J gave up 0 bases and V 3 bases, and 1 base lay outside the gene matches. Filled out from reference TRBV11-2 and TRBJ2-7, the complete variable domain reads EAGVAQSPRYKIIEKRQSVAFWCNPISGHATLYWYQQILGQGPKLLIQFQNNGVVDDSQLPKDRFSAERLKGVDSTLKIQPAKLEDSAVYLCASSLGLAVSYEQYFGPGTRLTVT.

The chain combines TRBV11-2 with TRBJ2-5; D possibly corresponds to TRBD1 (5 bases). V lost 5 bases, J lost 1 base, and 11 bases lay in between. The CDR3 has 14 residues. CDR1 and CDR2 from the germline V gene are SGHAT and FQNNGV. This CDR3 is CASSLMGLQETQYF. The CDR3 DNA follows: TGTGCCAGCAGCCTCATGGGGCTCCAAGAGACCCAGTACTTC.

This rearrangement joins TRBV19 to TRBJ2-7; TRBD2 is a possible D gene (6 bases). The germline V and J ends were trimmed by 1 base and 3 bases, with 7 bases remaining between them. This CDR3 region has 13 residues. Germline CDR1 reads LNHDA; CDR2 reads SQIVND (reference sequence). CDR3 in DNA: TGTGCCAGTAGTATAGGGACTAACTACGAGCAGTACTTC. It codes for CASSIGTNYEQYF.

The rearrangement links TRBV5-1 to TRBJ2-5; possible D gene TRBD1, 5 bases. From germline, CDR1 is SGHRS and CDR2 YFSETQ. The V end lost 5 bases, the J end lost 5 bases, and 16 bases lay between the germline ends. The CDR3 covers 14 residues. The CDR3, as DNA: TGCGCCAGCAGTCCCACGGGTGGGGCCGAGACCCAGTACTTC. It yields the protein CASSPTGGAETQYF. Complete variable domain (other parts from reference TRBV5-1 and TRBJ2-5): KAGVTQTPRYLIKTRGQQVTLSCSPISGHRSVSWYQQTPGQGLQFLFEYFSETQRNKGNFPGRFSGRQFSNSRSEMNVSTLELGDSALYLCASSPTGGAETQYFGPGTRLLVL.

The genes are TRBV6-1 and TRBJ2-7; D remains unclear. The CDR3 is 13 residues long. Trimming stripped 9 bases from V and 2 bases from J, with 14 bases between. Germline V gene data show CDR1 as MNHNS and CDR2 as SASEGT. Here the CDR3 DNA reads TGTGCCAGTCAGGCTCTTGCCCCCTACGAGCAGTACTTC. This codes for CASQALAPYEQYF.

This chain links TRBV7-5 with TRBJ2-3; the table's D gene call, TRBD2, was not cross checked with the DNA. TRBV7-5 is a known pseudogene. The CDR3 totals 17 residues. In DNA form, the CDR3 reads TGTGCCAGAAGCTTAGCGAGGCGGGGGCCCGGCACAGATACGCAGTATTTT. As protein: CARSLARRGPGTDTQYF.

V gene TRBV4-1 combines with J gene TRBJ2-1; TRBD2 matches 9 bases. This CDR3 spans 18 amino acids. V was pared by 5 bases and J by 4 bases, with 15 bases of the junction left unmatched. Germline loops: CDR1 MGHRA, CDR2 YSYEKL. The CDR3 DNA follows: TGCGCCAGCAGCTTAACTGAGGGGGAGACTAGCGGATACAATGAGCAGTTCTTC. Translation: CASSLTEGETSGYNEQFF.

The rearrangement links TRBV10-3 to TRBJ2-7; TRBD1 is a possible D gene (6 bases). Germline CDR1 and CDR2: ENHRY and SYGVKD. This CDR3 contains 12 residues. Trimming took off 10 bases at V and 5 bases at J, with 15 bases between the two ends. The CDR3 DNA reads TGTGCCACAGAACAGGGTTCGGACGAGCAGTACTTC. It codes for CATEQGSDEQYF.

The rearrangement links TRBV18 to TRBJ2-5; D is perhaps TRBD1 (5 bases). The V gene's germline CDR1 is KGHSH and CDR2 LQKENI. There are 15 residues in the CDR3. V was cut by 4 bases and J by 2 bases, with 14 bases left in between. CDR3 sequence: CASSRRDRFQETQYF. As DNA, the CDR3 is TGTGCCAGCTCACGTCGCGACAGATTTCAAGAGACCCAGTACTTC.

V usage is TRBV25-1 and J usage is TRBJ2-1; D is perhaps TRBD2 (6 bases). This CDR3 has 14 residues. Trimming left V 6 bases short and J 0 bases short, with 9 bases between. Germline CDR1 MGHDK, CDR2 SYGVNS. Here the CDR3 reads CASREGSSYNEQFF. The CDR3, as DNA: TGTGCCAGCAGGGAGGGAAGCTCCTACAATGAGCAGTTCTTC.

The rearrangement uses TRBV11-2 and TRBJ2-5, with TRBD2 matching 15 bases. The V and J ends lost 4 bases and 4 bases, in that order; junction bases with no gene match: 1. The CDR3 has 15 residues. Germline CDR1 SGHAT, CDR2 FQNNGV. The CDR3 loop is CASSWTSGRGETQYF. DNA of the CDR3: TGTGCCAGCAGCTGGACTAGCGGGAGGGGAGAGACCCAGTACTTC.

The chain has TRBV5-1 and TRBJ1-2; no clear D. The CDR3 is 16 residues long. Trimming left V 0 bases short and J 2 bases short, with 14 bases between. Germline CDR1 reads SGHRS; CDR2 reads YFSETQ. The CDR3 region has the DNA TGCGCCAGCAGCTTGGGCAGAACAGTTACAAACTATGGCTACACCTTC. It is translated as CASSLGRTVTNYGYTF.

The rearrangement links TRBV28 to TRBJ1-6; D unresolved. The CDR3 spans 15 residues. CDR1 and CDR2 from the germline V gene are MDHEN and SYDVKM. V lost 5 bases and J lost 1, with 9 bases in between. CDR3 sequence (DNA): TGTGCCAGCAGTCCCGGGGTGTCCTATAATTCACCCCTCCACTTT. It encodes CASSPGVSYNSPLHF.

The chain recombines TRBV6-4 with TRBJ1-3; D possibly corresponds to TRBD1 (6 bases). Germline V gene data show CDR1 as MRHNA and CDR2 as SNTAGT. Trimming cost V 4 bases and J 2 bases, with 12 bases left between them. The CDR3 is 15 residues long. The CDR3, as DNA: TGTGCCAGCAGTGTCGCACAGGGACCTGGAAACACCATATATTTT. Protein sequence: CASSVAQGPGNTIYF.

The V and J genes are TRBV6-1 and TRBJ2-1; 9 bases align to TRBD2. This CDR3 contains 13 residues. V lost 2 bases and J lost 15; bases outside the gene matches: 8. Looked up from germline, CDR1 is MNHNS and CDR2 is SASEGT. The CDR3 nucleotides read TGTGCCAGCAGTGAATTCGCGGGAGGGCCCCGGTTCTTC. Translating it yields CASSEFAGGPRFF.

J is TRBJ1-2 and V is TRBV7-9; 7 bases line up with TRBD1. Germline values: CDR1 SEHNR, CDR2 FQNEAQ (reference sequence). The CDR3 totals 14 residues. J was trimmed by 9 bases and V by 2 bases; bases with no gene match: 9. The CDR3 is CASSLWGAGGRYTF. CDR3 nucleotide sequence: TGTGCCAGCAGCTTATGGGGGGCAGGGGGTCGCTACACCTTC.

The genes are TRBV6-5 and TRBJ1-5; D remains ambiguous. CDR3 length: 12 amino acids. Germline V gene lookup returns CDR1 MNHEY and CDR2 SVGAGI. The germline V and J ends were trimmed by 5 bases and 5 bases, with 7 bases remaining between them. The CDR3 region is CASSNNYQPQHF. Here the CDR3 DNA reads TGTGCCAGCAGTAACAATTATCAGCCCCAGCATTTT.

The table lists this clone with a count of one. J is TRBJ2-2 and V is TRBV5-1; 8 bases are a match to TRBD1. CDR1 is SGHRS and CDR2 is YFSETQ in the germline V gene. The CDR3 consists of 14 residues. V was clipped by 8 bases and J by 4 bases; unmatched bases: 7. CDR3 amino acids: CASRDRTGTGELFF. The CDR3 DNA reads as TGCGCCAGTCGGGACAGGACGGGCACCGGGGAGCTGTTTTTT.

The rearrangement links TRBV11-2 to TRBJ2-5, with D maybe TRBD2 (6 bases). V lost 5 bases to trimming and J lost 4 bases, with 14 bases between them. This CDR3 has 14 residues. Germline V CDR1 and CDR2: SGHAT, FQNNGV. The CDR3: CASSLVVGGETQYF. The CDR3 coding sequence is TGTGCCAGCAGCCTTGTTGTGGGAGGAGAGACCCAGTACTTC.

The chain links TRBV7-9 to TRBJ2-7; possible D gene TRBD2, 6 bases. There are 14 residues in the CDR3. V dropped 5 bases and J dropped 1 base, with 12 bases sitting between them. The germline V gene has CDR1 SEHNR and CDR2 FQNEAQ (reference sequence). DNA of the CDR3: TGTGCCAGCAGCCAACGGAGGGATTCCTACGAGCAGTACTTC. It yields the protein CASSQRRDSYEQYF.

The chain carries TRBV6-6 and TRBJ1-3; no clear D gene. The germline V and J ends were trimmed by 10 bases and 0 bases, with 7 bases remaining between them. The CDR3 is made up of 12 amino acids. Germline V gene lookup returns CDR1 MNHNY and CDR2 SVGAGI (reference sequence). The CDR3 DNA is TGTGCCACCTCAGGCTCTGGAAACACCATATATTTT. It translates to CATSGSGNTIYF.

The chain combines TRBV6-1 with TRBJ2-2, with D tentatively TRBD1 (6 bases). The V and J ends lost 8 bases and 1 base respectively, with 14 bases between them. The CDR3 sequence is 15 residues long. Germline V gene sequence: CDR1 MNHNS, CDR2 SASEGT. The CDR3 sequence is CASFRGRGNTGELFF. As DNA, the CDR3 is TGTGCCAGCTTTAGGGGCAGGGGGAACACCGGGGAGCTGTTTTTT.

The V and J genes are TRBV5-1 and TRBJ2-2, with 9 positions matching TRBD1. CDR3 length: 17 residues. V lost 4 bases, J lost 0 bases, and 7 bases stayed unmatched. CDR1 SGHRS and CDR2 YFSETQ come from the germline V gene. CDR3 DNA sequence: TGCGCCAGCAGCCCCCGGACAGGGGTATCGAACACCGGGGAGCTGTTTTTT. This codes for CASSPRTGVSNTGELFF. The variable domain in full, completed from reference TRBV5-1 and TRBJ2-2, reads KAGVTQTPRYLIKTRGQQVTLSCSPISGHRSVSWYQQTPGQGLQFLFEYFSETQRNKGNFPGRFSGRQFSNSRSEMNVSTLELGDSALYLCASSPRTGVSNTGELFFGEGSRLTVL.

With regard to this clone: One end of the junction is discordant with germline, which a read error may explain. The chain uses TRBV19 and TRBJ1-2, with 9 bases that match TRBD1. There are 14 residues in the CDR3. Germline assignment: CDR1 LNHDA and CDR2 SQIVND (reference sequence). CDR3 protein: CASRRDRDSYGSTF. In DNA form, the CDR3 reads TGTGCCAGCAGGCGGGACAGGGACAGCTATGGCTCCACCTTC. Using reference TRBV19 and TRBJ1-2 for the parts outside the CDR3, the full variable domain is DGGITQSPKYLFRKEGQNVTLSCEQNLNHDAMYWYRQDPGQGLRLIYYSQIVNDFQKGDIAEGYSVSREKKESFPLTVTSAQKNPTAFYLCASRRDRDSYGSTFGSGTRLTVV.

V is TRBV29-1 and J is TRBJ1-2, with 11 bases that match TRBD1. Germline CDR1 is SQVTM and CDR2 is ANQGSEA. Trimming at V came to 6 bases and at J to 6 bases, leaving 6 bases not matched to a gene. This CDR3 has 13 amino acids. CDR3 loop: CSVGGQGAHGYTF. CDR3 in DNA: TGCAGCGTCGGAGGACAGGGGGCTCATGGCTACACCTTC.

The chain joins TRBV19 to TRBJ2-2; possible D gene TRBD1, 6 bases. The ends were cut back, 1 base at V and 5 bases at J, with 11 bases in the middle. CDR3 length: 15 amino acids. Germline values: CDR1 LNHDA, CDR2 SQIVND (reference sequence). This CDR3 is CASSIGGLRTGELFF. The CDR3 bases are TGTGCCAGTAGTATAGGGGGGCTTAGGACCGGGGAGCTGTTTTTT.

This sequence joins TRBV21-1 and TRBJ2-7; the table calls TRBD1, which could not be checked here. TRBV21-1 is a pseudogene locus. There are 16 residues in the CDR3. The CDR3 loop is CASSKARTGVEGEQYF. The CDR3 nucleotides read TGTGCCAGCAGCAAAGCGCGTACAGGGGTTGAGGGTGAGCAGTACTTC.